Given below is one T cell receptor (beta chain) in context. This CDR3 has 18 amino acids. Germline V gene sequence: CDR1 MNHEY, CDR2 SMNVEV (reference sequence). V lost 7 bases to trimming and J lost 1 base, with 22 bases between them. The sample is drawn from a study of blood T cell repertoires in COVID-19. Measured with immunoSEQ multiplex PCR; TCRdb has only the in-frame clones, and not every one. Of some 120,000 clones in the sample, roughly 90% were seen once. The sample taken for sequencing was peripheral blood. The genes are TRBV27 and TRBJ1-4; a possible D gene is TRBD1 (6 bases). The source of this sequence is a man in his forties or fifties with acute or convalescent COVID-19. The DNA for the CDR3 is TGTGCCAGCACCATTCCCCAACCCGGACAGAGAACTAATGAAAAACTGTTTTTT. As protein: CASTIPQPGQRTNEKLFF. The full variable domain, in which reference TRBV27 and TRBJ1-4 provide the parts outside the CDR3, is EAQVTQNPRYLITVTGKKLTVTCSQNMNHEYMSWYRQDPGLGLRQIYYSMNVEVTDKGDVPEGYKVSRKEKRNFPLILESPSPNQTSLYFCASTIPQPGQRTNEKLFFGSGTQLSVL.